Listed here are 30 T cell receptor beta chains from one sample, sequenced in a study of blood T cells in healthy people across ages. It was with a sample-barcoded 5' primer and a J-beta primer mix that a second PCR of about 6 to 12 cycles was run. TCRdb re-analysed the 5' RACE reads in MiXCR, keeping a single row per CDR3 protein. Of under 2,000,000 distinct CDR3 sequences listed, just under 50% were seen once; the top ten hold 2.1%. Input material: blood. These TCRs come from a woman aged 40 to 50 in good health.

V is TRBV27 and J is TRBJ2-1; D ambiguous. V lost 4 bases, J lost 8 bases, and 12 bases lay in between. Germline V gene lookup returns CDR1 MNHEY and CDR2 SMNVEV (reference sequence). The CDR3 has 13 residues. The CDR3 bases are TGTGCCAGCAGTTCCCCATACAGAGATGAGCAGTTCTTC. Protein product: CASSSPYRDEQFF.

The rearrangement joins TRBV4-2 to TRBJ1-6; a weak D match, TRBD1 (6 bases). There are 16 residues in the CDR3. Between the trimmed V and J ends, which lost 0 bases and 9 bases, there was a span of 15 bases. Germline V gene sequence: CDR1 LGHNA, CDR2 YNFKEQ. The CDR3 nucleotides are TGTGCCAGCAGCCAAGATATGCGGGTCAGGGGTTCACCCCTCCACTTT. This sequence encodes CASSQDMRVRGSPLHF.

This clonotype turned up a few times. This chain joins TRBV7-2 and TRBJ1-4, with 9 positions matching TRBD1. Germline loops: CDR1 SGHTA, CDR2 FQGNSA. The CDR3 totals 14 residues. V shed 6 bases, J shed 6 bases, and the junction held 5 bases outside the gene matches. As DNA, the CDR3 is TGTGCCAGCAGTTCGGACAGGGGACATGAAAAACTGTTTTTT. It yields the protein CASSSDRGHEKLFF.

This clonotype was seen a handful of times. The rearrangement links TRBV19 to TRBJ1-2; no reliable D call. Germline CDR1 and CDR2: LNHDA and SQIVND (reference sequence). Between the trimmed V and J ends, which lost 7 bases and 0 bases, there was a span of 18 bases. The CDR3 totals 16 residues. In DNA form, the CDR3 reads TGTGCCAGTACCCCAGACGGGAGGCAGGCTAACTATGGCTACACCTTC. This gives the protein CASTPDGRQANYGYTF. Using reference TRBV19 and TRBJ1-2 for the parts outside the CDR3, the full variable domain is DGGITQSPKYLFRKEGQNVTLSCEQNLNHDAMYWYRQDPGQGLRLIYYSQIVNDFQKGDIAEGYSVSREKKESFPLTVTSAQKNPTAFYLCASTPDGRQANYGYTFGSGTRLTVV.

This clonotype was seen a handful of times. The chain carries TRBV4-1 and TRBJ1-4; the D gene is possibly TRBD1 (6 bases). Germline values: CDR1 MGHRA, CDR2 YSYEKL. This CDR3 has 15 amino acids. V gave up 1 base and J gave up 5 bases, with 11 bases separating them. The DNA for the CDR3 is TGCGCCAGCAGCCAAGCGGGGAGGGGGAATGAAAAACTGTTTTTT. It is translated as CASSQAGRGNEKLFF.

This clonotype occurred a few times. The chain links TRBV28 to TRBJ2-1, with 10 bases aligning to TRBD2. The CDR3 totals 16 residues. V was pared by 6 bases and J by 8 bases, with 13 bases of the junction left unmatched. CDR1 and CDR2 (germline): MDHEN, SYDVKM. The CDR3 sequence: CASSSSSGGRIDEQFF. The CDR3 nucleotides are TGTGCCAGCAGCTCTAGTAGCGGGGGGAGGATCGATGAGCAGTTCTTC. The full variable domain, with the rest looked up from reference TRBV28 and TRBJ2-1, is DVKVTQSSRYLVKRTGEKVFLECVQDMDHENMFWYRQDPGLGLRLIYFSYDVKMKEKGDIPEGYSVSREKKERFSLILESASTNQTSMYLCASSSSSGGRIDEQFFGPGTRLTVL.

The rearrangement uses TRBV18 and TRBJ2-7; possibly TRBD2 for D (6 bases). The germline V and J ends were trimmed by 3 bases and 3 bases, with 12 bases remaining between them. Germline V gene sequence: CDR1 KGHSH, CDR2 LQKENI. This CDR3 is built from 14 residues. The CDR3 DNA reads as TGTGCCAGCTCACCTCCGACTAGATTCTACGAGCAGTACTTC. This encodes CASSPPTRFYEQYF.

This clonotype was counted a single time. The chain employs TRBV4-1 and TRBJ1-1, with D tentatively TRBD1 (5 bases). V lost 3 bases and J 7 bases, leaving 15 bases between the germline ends. The CDR3 sequence is 14 residues long. Germline CDR1 reads MGHRA; CDR2 reads YSYEKL. CDR3 DNA: TGCGCCAGCAGCCAGGGCGGGGGGAGCGGTGAAGCTTTCTTT. This gives the protein CASSQGGGSGEAFF.

This clonotype occurred once. The chain combines TRBV7-2 with TRBJ1-2; no clear D. In germline, CDR1 is SGHTA, CDR2 FQGNSA. This CDR3 spans 13 amino acids. Trimming stripped 5 bases from V and 5 bases from J, with 12 bases between. This CDR3 is CASSQNGVYGYTF. The DNA of the CDR3 is TGTGCCAGCAGCCAAAACGGGGTGTATGGCTACACCTTC.

The chain's CDR3 is CASSQKQPGQGNNGYTF. The DNA for the CDR3 is TGTGCCAGCAGCCAAAAACAGCCGGGACAGGGGAACAATGGCTACACCTTC. J is TRBJ1-2 and V is TRBV14; 10 positions match TRBD1. Germline values: CDR1 SGHDN, CDR2 FVKESK. The V and J ends lost 2 bases and 6 bases, in that order; junction bases with no gene match: 12. The CDR3 has 17 amino acids.

This clonotype was picked up a small number of times. V gene TRBV4-3 combines with J gene TRBJ2-7, with D possibly matching TRBD1 (6 bases). The length of the CDR3 is 15 residues. Trimming cost V 0 bases and J 4 bases, with 13 bases left between them. Germline lookup yields CDR1 LGHNA and CDR2 YSLEER. This chain's CDR3 is CASSQDSTGLYEQYF. As DNA, the CDR3 is TGCGCCAGCAGCCAAGATAGTACAGGGTTATACGAGCAGTACTTC.

The genes are TRBV28 and TRBJ1-1; D gene uncertain. Trimming removed 7 bases at V and 3 bases at J, with 18 bases between. Looked up from germline, CDR1 is MDHEN and CDR2 is SYDVKM. CDR3 length equals 15 residues. CDR3 DNA sequence: TGTGCCAGCAAAGGACCCGGGGAATCGGACACTGAAGCTTTCTTT. Protein product: CASKGPGESDTEAFF.

This sequence joins TRBV21-1 and TRBJ2-4; the D call TRBD2 from the table was never checked on the DNA. The J call may be faulty, since TRBJ2-7 better matches the DNA end. TRBV21-1 is termed a pseudogene. This CDR3 spans 14 amino acids. The CDR3 loop reads CAGPRGPRLYEQYF. DNA of the CDR3: TGTGCCGGACCGCGGGGTCCGAGGCTATACGAGCAGTACTTC.

The V call is TRBV28, the J call TRBJ2-1; 7 bases are a match to TRBD2. Germline V gene sequence: CDR1 MDHEN, CDR2 SYDVKM. The junction had 3 bases not matched to a gene; V was cut back by 2 bases and J by 8 bases. This CDR3 is built from 13 residues. In nucleotides, the CDR3 is TGTGCCAGCAGTTTACCCCGGGGGGATGAGCAGTTCTTC. Residues: CASSLPRGDEQFF.

The V and J genes are TRBV6-5 and TRBJ2-5; no definite D call. The V end was cut by 5 bases, the J end by 3 bases, with 19 bases between. The germline gives CDR1 MNHEY, CDR2 SVGAGI. This CDR3 has 16 amino acids. CDR3 in DNA: TGTGCCAGCAGTCCCGGACGGGCCCTATGGGAAGAGACCCAGTACTTC. It codes for CASSPGRALWEETQYF.

The table lists this clonotype with a few counts. The chain employs TRBV20-1 and TRBJ2-4; TRBD2 might be the D (6 bases). The DNA end is more similar to TRBJ2-5, so the J call may be wrong. Germline CDR1 DFQATT, CDR2 SNEGSKA (reference sequence). This CDR3 has 14 amino acids. DNA for the CDR3: TGCAGTGCTAGAGATAGGGCCGGGGGAAAGACCCAGTACTTC. Amino acid sequence: CSARDRAGGKTQYF.

This chain uses TRBV12-5 with TRBJ1-1; D is uncertain. Trimming took off 2 bases at V and 2 bases at J, with 12 bases between the two ends. This CDR3 region has 15 residues. The V gene's germline CDR1 is LGHNT and CDR2 FRNRAP. CDR3 sequence reads: CASGLSQEFNTEAFF. For the CDR3, the DNA is TGTGCTAGTGGTTTGAGTCAGGAGTTTAACACTGAAGCTTTCTTT.

The chain couples TRBV9 to TRBJ2-1; the D is unclear. The V gene lost 3 bases and the J gene lost 3 bases, with 10 bases spanning the gap. This CDR3 is built from 14 residues. Germline V gene lookup returns CDR1 SGDLS and CDR2 YYNGEE. CDR3 loop: CASSARAFYNEQFF. The DNA of the CDR3 is TGTGCCAGCAGCGCCCGGGCCTTCTACAATGAGCAGTTCTTC.

The rearrangement links TRBV11-2 to TRBJ2-7; 8 bases are a match to TRBD2. The tail of the sequence fits TRBJ2-5 better, so the J call may be wrong. The CDR3 sequence is 15 residues long. Germline V gene data show CDR1 as SGHAT and CDR2 as FQNNGV. CDR3 bases: TGTGCCAGCAGCTTAGATGGGCTAGCGGGAGAGACCCAGTACTTC. Its translation: CASSLDGLAGETQYF.

The chain combines TRBV7-4 with TRBJ2-5, with a tentative D call TRBD1 (6 bases). The J call may be mistaken, given a closer DNA end match to TRBJ2-7. Germline CDR1 SGHVT, CDR2 SQSDAQ. The CDR3 extends over 14 amino acids. This CDR3 is CASSLFHRAYEQYF. CDR3 in DNA: TGTGCCAGCAGCTTATTTCACAGGGCATACGAGCAGTACTTC.

This chain joins TRBV27 and TRBJ2-7; 9 bases match TRBD2. The CDR3 contains 14 residues. Germline V lookup: CDR1 MNHEY, CDR2 SMNVEV (reference sequence). V gave up 3 bases and J gave up 5 bases; unmatched junction bases: 5. CDR3 region: CASSLSPSGDEQYF. CDR3 in DNA: TGTGCCAGCAGTTTGTCCCCTAGCGGGGACGAGCAGTACTTC.

J is TRBJ1-5 and V is TRBV27; possible D gene TRBD1, 5 bases. Germline V gene sequence: CDR1 MNHEY, CDR2 SMNVEV (reference sequence). The germline V and J ends were trimmed by 3 bases and 6 bases, with 15 bases remaining between them. The CDR3 extends over 15 amino acids. The DNA for the CDR3 is TGTGCCAGCAGTTTCGGTGGGGCAGGGAGTCAGCCCCAGCATTTT. It codes for CASSFGGAGSQPQHF.

The chain carries TRBV7-9 and TRBJ2-3; D perhaps matches TRBD1 (5 bases). V was shortened by 5 bases and J by 5 bases, with 17 bases between the two germline ends. CDR3 size: 15 residues. Per the germline V gene, CDR1 is SEHNR and CDR2 is FQNEAQ (reference sequence). The DNA of the CDR3 is TGTGCCAGCAGCCGCAGCACAGGAATCAGAGATACGCAGTATTTT. Amino acid sequence: CASSRSTGIRDTQYF. The whole variable domain, filled in from reference TRBV7-9 and TRBJ2-3, reads DTGVSQNPRHKITKRGQNVTFRCDPISEHNRLYWYRQTLGQGPEFLTYFQNEAQLEKSRLLSDRFSAERPKGSFSTLEIQRTEQGDSAMYLCASSRSTGIRDTQYFGPGTRLTVL.

The chain uses TRBV6-1 and TRBJ1-4, with D unresolved. The ends were cut back, 4 bases at V and 0 bases at J, with 6 bases in the middle. In germline, CDR1 is MNHNS, CDR2 SASEGT. This CDR3 region has 14 residues. The CDR3, as DNA: TGTGCCAGCAGTGGATCCACAACTAATGAAAAACTGTTTTTT. This encodes CASSGSTTNEKLFF.

Details on this clonotype: A junction end diverges from the germline sequence, so it may reflect a read error. The V gene is TRBV7-2, the J gene TRBJ2-7; weak D call: TRBD1 (5 bases). Per the germline V gene, CDR1 is SGHTA and CDR2 is FQGNSA. This CDR3 comprises 15 residues. In nucleotides, the CDR3 is TGTGCCGGCAGCTTAGTGCAGGGTGGCGGCTACGAGCAGTACTTC. It translates to CAGSLVQGGGYEQYF.

The V and J genes are TRBV27 and TRBJ1-1; D unclear. Deletions cut 3 bases from V and 1 base from J, with 9 bases between. The CDR3 extends over 14 amino acids. CDR1 MNHEY and CDR2 SMNVEV come from the germline V gene (reference sequence). Here the CDR3 DNA reads TGTGCCAGCAGTTTTTCATCCCAGAACACTGAAGCTTTCTTT. Its translation is CASSFSSQNTEAFF.

This clonotype has more than one count but fewer than ten. The chain uses TRBV7-6 and TRBJ2-1, with TRBD2 as a possible D gene (5 bases). V was cut by 1 base and J by 0 bases, with 16 bases left in between. Looked up from germline, CDR1 is SGHVS and CDR2 is FNYEAQ. The CDR3 covers 18 residues. CDR3 sequence reads: CASSLDIFEGLSYNEQFF. CDR3 nucleotide sequence: TGTGCCAGCAGCTTAGATATATTCGAGGGCCTCTCCTACAATGAGCAGTTCTTC.

This chain links TRBV7-8 with TRBJ2-1, with TRBD1 matching 9 bases. Per germline, CDR1 SGHVS and CDR2 FQNEAQ. This CDR3 contains 15 residues. Germline trimming cut 2 bases from V and 3 bases from J; bases unmatched to any gene: 2. The CDR3 nucleotides read TGTGCCAGCAGCTTACGGGACAGGGTCTACAATGAGCAGTTCTTC. Translated: CASSLRDRVYNEQFF.

J is TRBJ2-5 and V is TRBV27, with D perhaps TRBD1 or TRBD2 (6 bases each). The length of the CDR3 is 14 residues. Germline values: CDR1 MNHEY, CDR2 SMNVEV (reference sequence). V was clipped by 7 bases and J by 11 bases, with 23 bases between them. This CDR3 is CASTSRGVAGEQYF. The CDR3 bases are TGTGCCAGCACTTCAAGGGGGGTTGCAGGAGAGCAGTACTTC.

This clonotype was found a few times. The V and J genes are TRBV7-2 and TRBJ1-5, with D unresolved. The V gene's germline CDR1 is SGHTA and CDR2 FQGNSA. The CDR3 runs to 16 residues. V was shortened by 1 base and J by 2 bases, with 12 bases between the two germline ends. In nucleotides, the CDR3 is TGTGCCAGCAGCTTAGGAGCCCGGATAGGCAATCAGCCCCAGCATTTT. Its protein is CASSLGARIGNQPQHF.